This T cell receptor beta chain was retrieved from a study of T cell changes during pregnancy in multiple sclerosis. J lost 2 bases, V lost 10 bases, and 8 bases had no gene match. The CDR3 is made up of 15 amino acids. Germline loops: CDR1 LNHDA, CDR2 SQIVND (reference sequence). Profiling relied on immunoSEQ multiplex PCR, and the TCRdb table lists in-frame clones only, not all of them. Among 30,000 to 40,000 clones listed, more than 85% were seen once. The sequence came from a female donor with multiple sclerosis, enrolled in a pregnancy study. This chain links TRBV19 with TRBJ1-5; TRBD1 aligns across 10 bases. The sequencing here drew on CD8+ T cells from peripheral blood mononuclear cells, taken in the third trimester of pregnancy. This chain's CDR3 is CATNGGTGGNQPQHF. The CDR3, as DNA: TGTGCCACCAACGGTGGGACAGGGGGCAATCAGCCCCAGCATTTT.